A selection of T cell receptor beta chains follows, all from one sample in a study of response to subunit inactivated influenza vaccine. From the RT-PCR reads, TCRdb called clonotypes with MiXCR, one entry per CDR3 protein. The sample lists approximately 250,000 distinct CDR3 sequences, 9% to 15% seen once, with 7.8% in the top ten. The specimen was non-naive T cells sorted from PBMCs, collected approximately 15 days before vaccination. The source of these receptors is a man aged 50-59 years who received an inactivated influenza vaccine. Both conserved end residues are part of each CDR3. D genes are given only for firm matches. The size entry is marked missing in some rows and otherwise reads once, few, many or a size class.

TRBV4-3	TRBD1	TRBJ1-1	many	TGCGCCAGCAGCCAGGACAGGGGGGTCACTGAAGCTTTCTTT	CASSQDRGVTEAFF
TRBV20-1	.	TRBJ2-3	few	TGCAGTGCTAGTAAACGCACAGATACGCAGTATTTT	CSASKRTDTQYF
TRBV29-1	.	TRBJ2-7	many	TGCAGCGCCTGGGCCGAACGGGAGCAGTACTTC	CSAWAEREQYF
TRBV19	.	TRBJ1-5	.	TGTGCCAGTAGTGTCAAGGGACCTCAGCCCCAGCATTTT	CASSVKGPQPQHF
TRBV4-2	.	TRBJ2-7	.	TGTGCCAGCAGCCAAGATTTCTATCAGGGACTCGAGCAGTACTTC	CASSQDFYQGLEQYF
TRBV6-5	.	TRBJ1-1	.	TGTGCCAGCAGTTATCAAGAGGATCTCCGGGGGAACACTGAAGCTTTCTTT	CASSYQEDLRGNTEAFF
TRBV20-1	TRBD1	TRBJ2-1	.	TGCAGTGCGAAGCCCACGGGGACAGGGCCCGAGCAGTTCTTC	CSAKPTGTGPEQFF
TRBV5-1	.	TRBJ1-4	.	TGCGCCAGCAGCTTGGGGCGTCGGGGGGCGAAGGTTGAAAAACTGTTTTTT	CASSLGRRGAKVEKLFF
TRBV6-5	.	TRBJ2-7	many	TGTGCCAGCAGGTATGGGGGAACGTACGAGCAGTACTTC	CASRYGGTYEQYF
TRBV7-8	TRBD1	TRBJ2-3	.	TGTGCCAGCAGCGGAACCCGGGACAGGGGGCGAGCAGATACGCAGTATTTT	CASSGTRDRGRADTQYF
TRBV6-2/TRBV6-3	.	TRBJ2-1	few	TGTGCCAGCAGTTACTCTCTGGACAATGAGCAGTTCTTC	CASSYSLDNEQFF
TRBV5-6	.	TRBJ2-2	few	TGTGCCAGCAGCCCCACTTTGGGGGAGCTGTTTTTT	CASSPTLGELFF
TRBV4-2	TRBD2	TRBJ2-5	many	TGTGCCAGCAGCCAGGGGGGGGATAAGAACTTC	CASSQGGDKNF
TRBV2	.	TRBJ2-4	few	TGTGCCAGCAGTGAACAGGGGGGGAAGGTCAAAAACATTCAGTACTTC	CASSEQGGKVKNIQYF
TRBV5-1	.	TRBJ2-1	.	TGCGCCAGCAGCTTGGCCGGTCGAGCGGCCAGCAATGAGCAGTTCTTC	CASSLAGRAASNEQFF
TRBV28	.	TRBJ2-1	many	TGTGCCAGCAGTTCACCAGGGCCCGCCGTGGATGAGCAGTTCTTC	CASSSPGPAVDEQFF
TRBV6-5	.	TRBJ2-3	few	TGTGCCAGCAGTTACAGGAGTCACGACACAGATACGCAGTATTTT	CASSYRSHDTDTQYF
TRBV6-6	.	TRBJ2-1	few	TGTGCCAGCAGTTACTCGATGCGGAATGAGCAGTTCTTC	CASSYSMRNEQFF
TRBV5-4	TRBD2	TRBJ2-3	.	TGTGCCAGCAGCTTGGCCCCGGGGACTAGCGTCACAGATACGCAGTATTTT	CASSLAPGTSVTDTQYF
TRBV20-1	TRBD2	TRBJ2-3	few	TGCAGTGCTAGTAGGTCTAGCGGTGCATTACATACGCAGTATTTT	CSASRSSGALHTQYF
TRBV7-8	TRBD1	TRBJ1-2	many	TGTGCCAGCAGCGCCGACAGGGCGGGATATGGCTACACCTTC	CASSADRAGYGYTF
TRBV18	TRBD1	TRBJ1-6	many	TGTGCCAGCTCACTCGGGACAGGGGGGTCGAATTCACCCCTCCACTTT	CASSLGTGGSNSPLHF
TRBV7-7	.	TRBJ2-1	many	TGTGCCAGCAGCTTAGGTGGTAGCGCCGGTTCTGGGAATGAGCAGTTCTTC	CASSLGGSAGSGNEQFF
TRBV20-1	TRBD2	TRBJ2-3	few	TGCAGTGCCCATAGCGGGACGACAGATACGCAGTATTTT	CSAHSGTTDTQYF
TRBV7-8	TRBD1	TRBJ2-5	few	TGTGCCAGCAGCCCCCAACAGGGGCAGAAGACCCAGTACTTC	CASSPQQGQKTQYF
TRBV27	.	TRBJ2-3	.	TGTGCCCGCTGTTTATCGGGCAGGGGCTTGGCAACAGATACGCAGTATTTT	CARCLSGRGLATDTQYF
TRBV10-3	TRBD1	TRBJ2-3	many	TGTGCCATCAGGGGTGGACAGGGGACTCCCGGCACAGATACGCAGTATTTT	CAIRGGQGTPGTDTQYF
TRBV7-9	TRBD2	TRBJ2-3	.	TGTGCCAGCAGCCCGATTCGGGGGGGGTCAGCAGATACGCAGTATTTT	CASSPIRGGSADTQYF
TRBV28	.	TRBJ2-7	many	TGTGCCAGCACCTCCCCTAGGGGGTCCTCCTACGAGCAGTACTTC	CASTSPRGSSYEQYF
TRBV28	TRBD2	TRBJ2-7	many	TGTGCCAGCAGTGACCCTAGCGGGAGCTACGAGCAGTACTTC	CASSDPSGSYEQYF
TRBV24-1	.	TRBJ2-1	.	TGTGCCACCAGTGGGGGGTATGAGCAGTTCTTC	CATSGGYEQFF
TRBV5-5	TRBD1	TRBJ1-6	few	TGTGCCAGCAGTCGGGACAGGGGTAATAATTCACCCCTCCACTTT	CASSRDRGNNSPLHF
TRBV7-2	.	TRBJ1-1	many	TGTGCCAGCAGCTTAAAAGTAAACACTGAAGCTTTCTTT	CASSLKVNTEAFF
TRBV11-2	.	TRBJ1-2	many	TGTGCCAGCAGCGCCCTGTGGGGCGGCTACACCTTC	CASSALWGGYTF
TRBV6-1	TRBD1	TRBJ2-7	few	TGTGCCAGCAGAGGGACAGGGAGCTACGAGCAGTACTTC	CASRGTGSYEQYF
TRBV9	TRBD1	TRBJ2-3	many	TGTGCCAGCAGCGTAACCCCGGGACAGGGGATAAATACGCAGTATTTT	CASSVTPGQGINTQYF
TRBV3-1	.	TRBJ2-6	.	TGTGCCAGCAGCCAAGGGGGGTTTAGACGGGCCAACGTCCTGACTTTC	CASSQGGFRRANVLTF
TRBV27	.	TRBJ1-4	many	TGTGCCAGCAGTCTGACAGTCTCCACTAATGAAAAACTGTTTTTT	CASSLTVSTNEKLFF
TRBV29-1	TRBD1	TRBJ2-5	.	TGCAGCCTACAGGGGTATGGAGAGACCCAGTACTTC	CSLQGYGETQYF
TRBV20-1	.	TRBJ2-2	many	TGCAGTGCTAGTAACTCGCCCGGGGTGCTGTTTTTT	CSASNSPGVLFF
TRBV20-1	.	TRBJ2-5	.	TGCAGTGCTAGTCCGCTTCAATGTCTTCAAGAGACCCAGTACTTC	CSASPLQCLQETQYF
TRBV7-8	.	TRBJ2-2	.	TGTGCCAGCAGCTTGAGACCCGGAGCCGGGGAGCTGTTTTTT	CASSLRPGAGELFF
TRBV20-1	.	TRBJ2-1	.	TGCAGTGCTAGAGATGGGAATGAGCAGTTCTTC	CSARDGNEQFF
TRBV20-1	TRBD2	TRBJ2-3	many	TGCAGCGATGGAGAAACTAGCGGGGGGTCTACGCAGTATTTT	CSDGETSGGSTQYF
TRBV5-6	.	TRBJ1-5	.	TGTGCCAGCAGCAGAGGAGGGGCTTTTCAGCCCCAGCATTTT	CASSRGGAFQPQHF
TRBV5-1	TRBD1	TRBJ1-1	few	TGCGCCAGCAGCTCTACAGGGGGAGCTGAAGCTTTCTTT	CASSSTGGAEAFF
TRBV6-1	TRBD1	TRBJ2-7	.	TGTGCCAGCAGTGACCCGGGACAGTCCTACGAGCAGTACTTC	CASSDPGQSYEQYF
TRBV2	.	TRBJ2-4	many	TGTGCCAGAAAACAGAATGGAAATATTCAGTACTTC	CARKQNGNIQYF
TRBV11-2	.	TRBJ2-1	.	TGTGCCAGCAGCCCCGGGGTGGGCGGGGTGACCTCCTACAATGAGCAGTTCTTC	CASSPGVGGVTSYNEQFF
TRBV6-5	TRBD2	TRBJ2-7	few	TGTGCCAGCAGGAGCGGGAGCTACGAGCAGTACTTC	CASRSGSYEQYF
TRBV6-2/TRBV6-3	TRBD1	TRBJ1-4	many	TGTGCCAGCAGTCCGGGACAGCGAACAACTAATGAAAAACTGTTTTTT	CASSPGQRTTNEKLFF
TRBV6-2/TRBV6-3	.	TRBJ1-1	few	TGTGCCAGCAGGAAGGGGATGAACACTGAAGCTTTCTTT	CASRKGMNTEAFF
TRBV7-3	.	TRBJ2-1	many	TGTGCCAGCAGCCCTGGACTTCCCTCGGGTAATGAGCAGTTCTTC	CASSPGLPSGNEQFF
TRBV29-1	.	TRBJ2-5	many	TGCAGCGTTGAAGATCTCGTAGTCGAAGAGACCCAGTACTTC	CSVEDLVVEETQYF
TRBV30	.	TRBJ2-3	few	TGTGCCGGGGGGTTTAGTACGCAGTATTTT	CAGGFSTQYF
TRBV7-8	TRBD1	TRBJ2-2	few	TGTGCCAGCAGCTTAAGGGACAGGGGTCTCGGGGAGCTGTTTTTT	CASSLRDRGLGELFF
TRBV12-3/TRBV12-4	.	TRBJ1-1	many	TGTGCCAGCAGTTTAAAGGGTAGGAACACTGAAGCTTTCTTT	CASSLKGRNTEAFF
TRBV5-1	TRBD1	TRBJ2-7	few	TGCGCCAGCAGCTTAGACCGTCGGGACAGGGACATGATGGGGCAGTACTTC	CASSLDRRDRDMMGQYF
TRBV4-3	TRBD2	TRBJ2-3	few	TGCGCCAGCAGCCAAGGGTCTAGCGGGACCACAGATACGCAGTATTTT	CASSQGSSGTTDTQYF